A selection of T cell receptor beta chains follows, all from one sample in a study of prognosis after radiotherapy for stage I lung cancer. TCRdb itself ran the multiplex PCR reads through MiXCR, one entry per CDR3 protein. The sample includes about 21,000 distinct CDR3 sequences, roughly two fifths of them seen just once. The source material was PBMCs, sampled before or after stereotactic body radiation therapy (not recorded which). The receptors derive from a donor over 45 with non-small cell lung cancer. CDR3s include the opening cysteine and the closing phenylalanine or tryptophan. D genes are given only for firm matches. Rows may omit the clone size; those that give it use once, few, many or a size class.

D gene,clone size,V gene,J gene,CDR3 DNA,CDR3 protein
TRBD1,many,TRBV18,TRBJ1-6,TGTGCCAGCTCACCACCATGGGACAGGGGTAATTCACCCCTCCACTTT,CASSPPWDRGNSPLHF
-,-,TRBV19,TRBJ1-3,TGTGCCAGTAGTATAGTAGGGACGAGAGGTCCTGGAAACACCATATATTTT,CASSIVGTRGPGNTIYF
-,once,TRBV5-1,TRBJ2-1,TGCGCCAGCATCAGGGACCACCGTGAGCAGTTCTTC,CASIRDHREQFF
TRBD2,many,TRBV10-3,TRBJ2-1,TGTGCCATCAGTGGACTAGCGGGAGCAAATGAGCAGTTCTTC,CAISGLAGANEQFF
-,many,TRBV28,TRBJ2-1,TGTGCCAGCATTCAGGGGGGGACCTACAATGAGCAGTTCTTC,CASIQGGTYNEQFF
TRBD1,many,TRBV12-3/TRBV12-4,TRBJ2-2,TGTGCCAGCAGTTTAGGGGACAGGGGGCCCGGGGAGCTGTTTTTT,CASSLGDRGPGELFF
-,many,TRBV12-3/TRBV12-4,TRBJ2-3,TGTGCCAGCAGTCCCCGTATGGGGGACGCAGATACGCAGTATTTT,CASSPRMGDADTQYF
-,many,TRBV7-9,TRBJ2-6,TGTTGTCCAGGGGAGGAAGCTGGGGCCAACGTCCTGACTTTC,CCPGEEAGANVLTF
TRBD2,-,TRBV18,TRBJ2-3,TGTGCCAGCTCAGACCCGGGACTAGCGGGTATCGACCCTAGCACAGATACGCAGTATTTT,CASSDPGLAGIDPSTDTQYF
TRBD2,-,TRBV6-1,TRBJ2-3,TGTGCCAGCTATACGGGAGATGTGACTAGCGGGACCACACAAACACACACAGATACGCAGTATTTT,CASYTGDVTSGTTQTHTDTQYF
TRBD2,few,TRBV20-1,TRBJ2-3,TGCAGTGCTAGCGCGGGAGGGTCGGCAGATACGCAGTATTTT,CSASAGGSADTQYF
TRBD1,many,TRBV28,TRBJ1-5,TGTGCCAGCAGTTCATCCGGGACAGGGTATCAGCCCCAGCATTTT,CASSSSGTGYQPQHF
-,many,TRBV2,TRBJ2-5,TGTGCCAGCAGTGAGAGATCAGGGGACCAAGAGACCCAGTACTTC,CASSERSGDQETQYF
-,-,TRBV19,TRBJ2-7,TGTGCCAGTAGTATGAGTCTGAGGTTTCGTCAAACCTACGAGCAGTACTTC,CASSMSLRFRQTYEQYF
-,medium-sized,TRBV28,TRBJ2-7,TGTGCCAGCAGTTTAACCAGCCGCGAGCAGTACTTC,CASSLTSREQYF
-,-,TRBV7-9,TRBJ2-7,TGTGCCAGCAGCTTATTGGGGCGAGGACACGGGGCCGGCGAGCAGTACTTC,CASSLLGRGHGAGEQYF
TRBD1,-,TRBV19,TRBJ2-1,TGTGCCAGTAGCCTCAGGGGGCTCGGATACAATGAGCAGTTCTTC,CASSLRGLGYNEQFF
-,-,TRBV27,TRBJ2-3,TGTGCCAGCGGCCAGTTTAGCACAGATACGCAGTATTTT,CASGQFSTDTQYF
-,many,TRBV14,TRBJ2-3,TGTGCCAGCAGCCAAGACAGGGGTTCGAGCGATACGCAGTATTTT,CASSQDRGSSDTQYF
-,-,TRBV6-2/TRBV6-3,TRBJ2-5,TGTGCCACCCTACTAGCAGGGTCATGGGAGACCCAGTACTTC,CATLLAGSWETQYF
-,medium-sized,TRBV7-8,TRBJ2-7,TGTGCCAGCAGCTTAGTGGTGTCGAACTACGAGCAGTACTTC,CASSLVVSNYEQYF
-,-,TRBV30,TRBJ2-2,TGTGCCTGGAGTAGCATTGCGGGGGAGCTGTTTTTT,CAWSSIAGELFF
TRBD2,many,TRBV18,TRBJ2-7,TGTGCCAGCTCACCAGGGCGGGAGAGAACCTACGAGCAGTACTTC,CASSPGRERTYEQYF
TRBD2,-,TRBV7-6,TRBJ2-2,TGTGCCAGCAGCCCGCCGGGGCGGGAGGGCCTTACCGGGGAGCTGTTTTTT,CASSPPGREGLTGELFF
TRBD2,medium-sized,TRBV19,TRBJ2-7,TGTGCCAGTAGTATTAGCCCTTTTAGCGGGAGGGTGTACGAGCAGTACTTC,CASSISPFSGRVYEQYF
TRBD2,few,TRBV6-1,TRBJ2-1,TGTGCCAGCAGTCGGGAGGGTGTCACCTCACTAAGGATTTACAATGAGCAGTTCTTC,CASSREGVTSLRIYNEQFF
TRBD1,-,TRBV5-1,TRBJ2-1,TGTGCCAGCAGCGTAGGCTCAGGGGGAGTCCCTTCCAATGAGCAGTTCTTC,CASSVGSGGVPSNEQFF
-,-,TRBV6-1,TRBJ1-5,TGTGCCAGCAAATGTTTTTTGGGGCGGTCCAGGGATCAGCCCCAGCATTTT,CASKCFLGRSRDQPQHF
-,many,TRBV18,TRBJ2-1,TGTGCCAGCTCAAACTCCTACAATGAGCAGTTCTTC,CASSNSYNEQFF